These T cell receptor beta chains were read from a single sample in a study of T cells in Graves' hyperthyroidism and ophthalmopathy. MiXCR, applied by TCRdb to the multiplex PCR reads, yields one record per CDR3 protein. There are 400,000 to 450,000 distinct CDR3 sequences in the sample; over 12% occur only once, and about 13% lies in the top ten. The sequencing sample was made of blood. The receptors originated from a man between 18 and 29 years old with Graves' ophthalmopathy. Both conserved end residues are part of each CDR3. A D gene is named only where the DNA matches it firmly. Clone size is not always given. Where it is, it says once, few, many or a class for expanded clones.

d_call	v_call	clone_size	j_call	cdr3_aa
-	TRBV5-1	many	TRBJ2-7	CASSLDRAIYEQYF
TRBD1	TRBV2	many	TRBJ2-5	CASRQGARETQYF
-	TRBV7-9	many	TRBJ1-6	CASSQDSYNSPLHF
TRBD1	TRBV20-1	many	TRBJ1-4	CSAKGDRGEKLFF
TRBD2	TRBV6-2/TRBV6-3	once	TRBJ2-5	CASSYGGGLAGAEETQYF
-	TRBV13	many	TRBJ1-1	CASSLGWEEAFF
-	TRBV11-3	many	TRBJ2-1	CASSPPYAVNEQFF
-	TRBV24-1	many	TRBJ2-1	CATSDFPSSYNEQFF
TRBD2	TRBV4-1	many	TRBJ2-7	CASSQTSGSKYEQYF
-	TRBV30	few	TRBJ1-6	CAWSPGRPSSPLHF
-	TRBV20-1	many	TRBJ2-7	CSARVALGAREQYF
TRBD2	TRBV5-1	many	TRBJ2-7	CASSEGLAGVNEQYF
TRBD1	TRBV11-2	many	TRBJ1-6	CASSFTLPGQGSSYNSPLHF
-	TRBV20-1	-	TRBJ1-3	CSAQKPRRNTIYF
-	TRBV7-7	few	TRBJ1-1	CASSLGDGTEAFF
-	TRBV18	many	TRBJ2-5	CASSPPAGTEETQYF
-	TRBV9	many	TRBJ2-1	CASSGTASYNEQFF
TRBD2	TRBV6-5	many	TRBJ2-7	CASSYSLAGGYEQYF
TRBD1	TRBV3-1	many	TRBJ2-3	CASSQRTGYTDTQYF
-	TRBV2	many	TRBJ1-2	CASRERQGSGYTF
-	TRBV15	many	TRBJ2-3	CATSGTVPDTQYF
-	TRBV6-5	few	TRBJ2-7	CASITESYEQYF
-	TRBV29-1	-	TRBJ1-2	CSVADDLGANYGYTF
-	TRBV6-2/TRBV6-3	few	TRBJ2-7	CASSLPGRTYEQYF
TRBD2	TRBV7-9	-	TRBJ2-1	CASSPQTSGGEQFF
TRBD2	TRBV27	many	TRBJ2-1	CASKISGRATSYNEQFF
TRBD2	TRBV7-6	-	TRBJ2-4	CANSLERGGGRKNIQYF
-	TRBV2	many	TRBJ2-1	CASSVSAGSSYNEQFF
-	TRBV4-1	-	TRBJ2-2	CASSPRSGAGTGELFF
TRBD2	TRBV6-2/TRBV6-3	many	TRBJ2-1	CASSYETSDEPYNEQFF
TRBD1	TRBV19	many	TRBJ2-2	CASSIRQGTNTGELFF
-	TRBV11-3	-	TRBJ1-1	CASSFNVGSEAFF
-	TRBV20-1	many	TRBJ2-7	CSAREITWEQYF
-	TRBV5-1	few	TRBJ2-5	CASSLGEAKETQYF
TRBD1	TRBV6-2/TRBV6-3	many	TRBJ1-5	CASRSTGTGINQPQHF
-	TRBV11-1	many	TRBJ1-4	CASSLGQAMKLFF
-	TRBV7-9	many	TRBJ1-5	CASSLGGNNQPQHF
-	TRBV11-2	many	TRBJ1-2	CASSLTGGVGYTF
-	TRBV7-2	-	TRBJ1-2	CASSLGGEGFYGYTF
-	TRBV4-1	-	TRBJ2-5	CASSQELETQYF
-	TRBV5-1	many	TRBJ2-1	CASSISQGSNEQFF
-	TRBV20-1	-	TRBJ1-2	CSAREEVASRYHGYIF
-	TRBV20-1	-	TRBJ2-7	CSARGARRGSGYEQYF
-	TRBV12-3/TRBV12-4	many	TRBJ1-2	CASSFDNSFYGYTF
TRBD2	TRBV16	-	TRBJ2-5	CASSQGLAGEGLETQYF
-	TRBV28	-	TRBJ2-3	CASSPTISDTQYF
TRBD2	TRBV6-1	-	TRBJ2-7	CASIPGLAGVEQYF
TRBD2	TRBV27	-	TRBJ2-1	CASSLFLAGARNEQFF
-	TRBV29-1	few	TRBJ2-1	CSVEDSSEQFF
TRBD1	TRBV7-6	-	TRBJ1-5	CASSQGQGADQPQHF
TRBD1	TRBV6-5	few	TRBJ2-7	CASSYSRRQGISYEQYF
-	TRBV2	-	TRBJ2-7	CASSEPLAGLGEQYF
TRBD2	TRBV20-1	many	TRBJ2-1	CSANGLAIIYNEQFF
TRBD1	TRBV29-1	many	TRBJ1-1	CSGRGQSTEAFF
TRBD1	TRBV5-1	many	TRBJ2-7	CASSSGQASSYEQYF
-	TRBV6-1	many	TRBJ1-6	CASSDLGSSYNSPLHF
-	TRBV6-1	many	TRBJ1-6	CASSEDQEDSPLHF